These T cell receptor beta chains were read from a single sample in a study of T-cell reconstitution after alpha-beta-depleted transplantation in children. TCRdb independently ran MiXCR on the PCR reads; one entry per CDR3 protein. The table shows 500,000 or so distinct CDR3 sequences, with 32% occurring only once. The input for sequencing was PBMCs from the stem cell graft donor, taken from the stem cell graft. The receptors were gathered from a human donor who donated a stem cell graft to a child with aplastic anemia. Both conserved end residues are trimmed from each CDR3. The D gene is left open where the match is weak.

v_call: TRBV7-6; d_call: .; cdr3_length: 14; cdr3_aa: ASSLSGPERGGELF
v_call: TRBV7-9; d_call: TRBD2; cdr3_length: 14; cdr3_aa: ASSLGAGGPRETQY
v_call: TRBV16; d_call: .; cdr3_length: 12; cdr3_aa: ASTPGRGNTEAF
v_call: TRBV27; d_call: .; cdr3_length: 13; cdr3_aa: ASSLSPGANYGYT
v_call: TRBV7-2; d_call: .; cdr3_length: 11; cdr3_aa: ASSPDKQETQY
v_call: TRBV10-3; d_call: .; cdr3_length: 11; cdr3_aa: AISDGGKETQY
v_call: TRBV12-3/TRBV12-4; d_call: .; cdr3_length: 10; cdr3_aa: ASRKGITEQF
v_call: TRBV15; d_call: TRBD2; cdr3_length: 15; cdr3_aa: ATSKGTSGRAVYEQY
v_call: TRBV7-2; d_call: TRBD2; cdr3_length: 13; cdr3_aa: ASTTSPSGRDTQY
v_call: TRBV18; d_call: .; cdr3_length: 12; cdr3_aa: ASSPREHYTEAF
v_call: TRBV28; d_call: .; cdr3_length: 9; cdr3_aa: ASSKTPSQF
v_call: TRBV5-1; d_call: TRBD2; cdr3_length: 14; cdr3_aa: ASSLFAAGNTDTQY
v_call: TRBV12-3/TRBV12-4; d_call: TRBD1; cdr3_length: 11; cdr3_aa: ASRKDRWKTQY
v_call: TRBV2; d_call: .; cdr3_length: 13; cdr3_aa: ASRGERHSNQPQH
v_call: TRBV5-1; d_call: TRBD1; cdr3_length: 15; cdr3_aa: ASRGLGTGASGYGYT
v_call: TRBV28; d_call: TRBD2; cdr3_length: 11; cdr3_aa: ASGGGRGNEQF
v_call: TRBV11-2; d_call: .; cdr3_length: 13; cdr3_aa: ASRPPGRQNTEAF
v_call: TRBV5-1; d_call: TRBD1; cdr3_length: 12; cdr3_aa: ASSLSGTDYGYT
v_call: TRBV30; d_call: .; cdr3_length: 11; cdr3_aa: AWRTANTGELF